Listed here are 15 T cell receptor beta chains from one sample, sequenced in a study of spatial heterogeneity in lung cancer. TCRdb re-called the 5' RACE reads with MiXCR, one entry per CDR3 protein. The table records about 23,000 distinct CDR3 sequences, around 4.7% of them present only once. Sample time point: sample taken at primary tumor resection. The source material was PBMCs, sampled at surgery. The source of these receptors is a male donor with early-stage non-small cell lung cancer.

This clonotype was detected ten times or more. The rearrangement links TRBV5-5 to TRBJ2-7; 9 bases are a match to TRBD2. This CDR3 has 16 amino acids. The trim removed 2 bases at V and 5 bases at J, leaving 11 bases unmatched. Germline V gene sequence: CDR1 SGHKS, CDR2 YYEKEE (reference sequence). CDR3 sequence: CASSLGNAGGPDEQYF. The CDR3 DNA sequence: TGTGCCAGCAGCTTAGGGAACGCGGGGGGGCCAGACGAGCAGTACTTC.

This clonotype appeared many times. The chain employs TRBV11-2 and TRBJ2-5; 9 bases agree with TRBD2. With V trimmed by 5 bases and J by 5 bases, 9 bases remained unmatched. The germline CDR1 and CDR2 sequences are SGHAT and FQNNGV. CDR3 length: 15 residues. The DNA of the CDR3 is TGTGCCAGCAGCAACCGAGCGGGAGGTGGTGAGACCCAGTACTTC. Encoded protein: CASSNRAGGGETQYF.

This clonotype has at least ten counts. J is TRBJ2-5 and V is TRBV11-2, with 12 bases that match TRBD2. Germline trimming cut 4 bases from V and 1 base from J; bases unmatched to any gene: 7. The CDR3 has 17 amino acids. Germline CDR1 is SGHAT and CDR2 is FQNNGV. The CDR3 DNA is TGTGCCAGCAGCTCCGGCTCTAGCGGGGGGGCCCAAGAGACCCAGTACTTC. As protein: CASSSGSSGGAQETQYF.

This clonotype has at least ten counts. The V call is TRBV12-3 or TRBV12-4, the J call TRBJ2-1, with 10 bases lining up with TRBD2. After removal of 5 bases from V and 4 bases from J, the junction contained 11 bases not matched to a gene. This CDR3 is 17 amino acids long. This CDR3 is CASSPALTSGFYNEQFF. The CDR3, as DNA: TGTGCCAGCAGTCCTGCCTTGACTAGCGGGTTTTACAATGAGCAGTTCTTC.

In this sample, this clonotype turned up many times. CDR3 protein: CASSEGYTIYF. CDR3 in DNA: TGTGCCAGCAGTGAGGGGTACACCATATATTTT. J is TRBJ1-3 and V is TRBV25-1; D gene uncertain. The CDR3 is 11 residues long. V dropped 3 bases and J dropped 8 bases, with 5 bases sitting between them. Per the germline V gene, CDR1 is MGHDK and CDR2 is SYGVNS.

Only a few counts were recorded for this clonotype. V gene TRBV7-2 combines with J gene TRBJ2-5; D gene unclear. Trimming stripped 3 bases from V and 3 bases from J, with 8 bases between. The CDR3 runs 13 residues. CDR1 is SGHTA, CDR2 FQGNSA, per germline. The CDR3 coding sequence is TGTGCCAGCAGCTTCCGGCAGGAAGAGACCCAGTACTTC. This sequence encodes CASSFRQEETQYF.

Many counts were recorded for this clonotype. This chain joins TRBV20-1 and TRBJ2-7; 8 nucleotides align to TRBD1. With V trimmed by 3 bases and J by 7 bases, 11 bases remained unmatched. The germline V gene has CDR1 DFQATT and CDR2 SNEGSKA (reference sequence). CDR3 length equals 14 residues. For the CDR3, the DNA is TGCAGTGCTAGGTTAGGGACAGGCAATAGAGAGCAGTACTTC. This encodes CSARLGTGNREQYF.

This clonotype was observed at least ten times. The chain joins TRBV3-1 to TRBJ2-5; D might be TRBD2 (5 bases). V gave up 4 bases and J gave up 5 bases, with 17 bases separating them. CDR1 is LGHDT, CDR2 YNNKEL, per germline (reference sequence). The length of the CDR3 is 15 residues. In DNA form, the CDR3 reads TGTGCCAGCAGCCCAGCCAGCGGTGGGATGGAGACCCAGTACTTC. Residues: CASSPASGGMETQYF.

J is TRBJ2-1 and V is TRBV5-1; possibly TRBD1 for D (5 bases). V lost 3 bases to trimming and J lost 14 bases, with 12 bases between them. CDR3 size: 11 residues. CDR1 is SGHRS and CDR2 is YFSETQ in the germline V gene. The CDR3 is CASSSQDNKFF. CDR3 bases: TGCGCCAGCAGCTCGCAGGACAATAAGTTCTTC.

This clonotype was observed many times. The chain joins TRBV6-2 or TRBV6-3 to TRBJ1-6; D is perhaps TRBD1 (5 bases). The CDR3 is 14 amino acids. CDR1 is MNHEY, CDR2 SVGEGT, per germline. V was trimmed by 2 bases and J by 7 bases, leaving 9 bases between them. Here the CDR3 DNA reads TGTGCCAGCAGTTACGCAGGGAAAAATTCACCCCTCCACTTT. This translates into CASSYAGKNSPLHF.

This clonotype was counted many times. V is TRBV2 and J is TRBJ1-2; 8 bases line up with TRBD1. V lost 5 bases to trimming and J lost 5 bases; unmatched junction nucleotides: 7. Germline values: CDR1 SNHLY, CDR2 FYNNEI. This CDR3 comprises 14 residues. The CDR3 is CASSPGTGVYGYTF. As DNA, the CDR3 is TGTGCCAGCAGTCCCGGGACAGGTGTTTATGGCTACACCTTC. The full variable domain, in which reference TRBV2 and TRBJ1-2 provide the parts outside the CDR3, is EPEVTQTPSHQVTQMGQEVILRCVPISNHLYFYWYRQILGQKVEFLVSFYNNEISEKSEIFDDQFSVERPDGSNFTLKIRSTKLEDSAMYFCASSPGTGVYGYTFGSGTRLTVV.

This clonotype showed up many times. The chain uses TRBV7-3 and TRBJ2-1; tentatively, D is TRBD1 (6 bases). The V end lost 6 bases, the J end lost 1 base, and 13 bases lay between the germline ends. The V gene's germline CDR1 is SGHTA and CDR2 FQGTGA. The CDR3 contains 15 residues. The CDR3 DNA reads TGTGCCAGCAGTCAGGGGTTTGCATCCTACAATGAGCAGTTCTTC. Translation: CASSQGFASYNEQFF.

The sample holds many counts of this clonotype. The CDR3, as DNA: TGTGCCAGCAGCTTAGTCGAAACACAGAGGGAAGCTTTCTTT. This translates into CASSLVETQREAFF. V is TRBV7-8 and J is TRBJ1-1; D call uncertain. Per germline, CDR1 SGHVS and CDR2 FQNEAQ. The CDR3 covers 14 residues. Between the trimmed V and J ends, which lost 1 base and 8 bases, there was a span of 14 bases.

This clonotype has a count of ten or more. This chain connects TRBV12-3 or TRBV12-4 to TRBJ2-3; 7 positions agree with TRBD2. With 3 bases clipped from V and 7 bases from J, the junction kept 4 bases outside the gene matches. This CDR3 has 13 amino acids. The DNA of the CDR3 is TGTGCCAGCAGTTTTTCCGGGGGGAATACGCAGTATTTT. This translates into CASSFSGGNTQYF.

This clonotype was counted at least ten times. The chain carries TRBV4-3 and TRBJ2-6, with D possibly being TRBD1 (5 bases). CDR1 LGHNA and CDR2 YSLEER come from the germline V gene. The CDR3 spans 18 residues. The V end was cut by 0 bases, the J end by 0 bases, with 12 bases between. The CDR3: CASSQDAHQGSGANVLTF. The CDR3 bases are TGCGCCAGCAGCCAAGACGCCCACCAGGGCTCTGGGGCCAACGTCCTGACTTTC.